The 13 T cell receptor beta chains in this list originate from one sample, sequenced in a study of lung T cells in sarcoidosis with Löfgren's syndrome. TCRdb ran MiXCR on the reads and lists one entry per CDR3 protein. The table includes some 10,000 distinct CDR3 sequences, about 20% detected once. Material for sequencing was CD4+ T cells from bronchoalveolar lavage. The receptors come from a human donor with sarcoidosis (Löfgren's syndrome or another form), or a control subject (not recorded which).

The sample holds a few counts of this clonotype. This sequence joins TRBV9 and TRBJ2-3, with D tentatively TRBD1 or TRBD2 (5 bases each). Germline-derived CDR1 and CDR2 are SGDLS and YYNGEE. The CDR3 has 17 amino acids. Trimming took 0 bases from V and 1 from J, leaving 15 bases between them. CDR3 in amino acids: CASSVDGRGEGTDTQYF. In DNA, the CDR3 is TGTGCCAGCAGCGTAGATGGAAGGGGAGAGGGCACAGATACGCAGTATTTT.

In the case of this clonotype: One junction end disagrees with the germline gene, perhaps due to a read error. The genes are TRBV29-1 and TRBJ1-1; no clear D. CDR1 is SQVTM and CDR2 is ANQGSEA in the germline V gene. The CDR3 has 14 residues. The CDR3 DNA is TGCAGCGTTGAAGTCCTTGACGAGAACGCTGAAGCTTTCTTT. Protein: CSVEVLDENAEAFF.

On this clonotype: Here the CDR3 omits its conserved ending phenylalanine or tryptophan, so a read error is the likely source. This CDR3 reads CARSLVGGGEQFS. The CDR3, as DNA: TGTGCCCGCAGCTTAGTAGGGGGCGGTGAGCAGTTCTCC. The genes are TRBV7-9 and TRBJ2-1; 7 bases agree with TRBD1. Germline assignment: CDR1 SEHNR and CDR2 FQNEAQ (reference sequence). This CDR3 spans 13 amino acids.

This clonotype has at least ten counts. The V call is TRBV18, the J call TRBJ1-4; maybe TRBD1 (5 bases). The CDR3 has 17 amino acids. V shed 2 bases and J shed 8 bases, with 21 bases lying between them. Germline V gives CDR1 KGHSH, CDR2 LQKENI. In DNA form, the CDR3 reads TGTGCCAGCTCACCATATACCGGGACTCCGAACGGGGAAAAACTGTTTTTT. Translation: CASSPYTGTPNGEKLFF. Based on the CDR3 plus reference TRBV18 and TRBJ1-4, the full variable domain is NAGVMQNPRHLVRRRGQEARLRCSPMKGHSHVYWYRQLPEEGLKFMVYLQKENIIDESGMPKERFSAEFPKEGPSILRIQQVVRGDSAAYFCASSPYTGTPNGEKLFFGSGTQLSVL.

This clonotype is medium-sized in the sample. This rearrangement joins TRBV28 to TRBJ1-6; D not certain. The germline V and J ends were trimmed by 1 base and 7 bases, with 8 bases remaining between them. There are 14 residues in the CDR3. Germline lookup yields CDR1 MDHEN and CDR2 SYDVKM. CDR3 coding DNA: TGTGCCAGCAGTTTATTTCGGGAGAATTCACCCCTCCACTTT. Its translation is CASSLFRENSPLHF.

There are many counts of this clonotype. The V call is TRBV12-3 or TRBV12-4, the J call TRBJ1-4, with unresolved D. This CDR3 contains 14 residues. V shed 8 bases and J shed 0 bases, with 10 bases lying between them. The CDR3 bases are TGTGCCAGCTCGATGGCGCCAACTAATGAAAAACTGTTTTTT. Protein product: CASSMAPTNEKLFF.

This clonotype has just a few counts. The chain joins TRBV29-1 to TRBJ2-5, with TRBD2 matching 12 bases. Germline V CDR1 and CDR2: SQVTM, ANQGSEA. The CDR3 totals 14 residues. J gave up 2 bases and V 4 bases, and 2 bases lay outside the gene matches. CDR3 bases: TGCAGCGTTGCCGGGACTAGCGGGCAAGAGACCCAGTACTTC. This codes for CSVAGTSGQETQYF.

This clonotype has at least ten counts. This rearrangement joins TRBV20-1 to TRBJ2-2, with TRBD2 identical over 15 bases. The junction had 6 bases not matched to a gene; V was cut back by 2 bases and J by 5 bases. Germline V CDR1 and CDR2: DFQATT, SNEGSKA (reference sequence). The CDR3 has 17 amino acids. Written as DNA, the CDR3 is TGCAGTGCTAGAAAGGGGACTAGCGGGAGGAATACCGGGGAGCTGTTTTTT. Translated, it gives CSARKGTSGRNTGELFF.

By sample share, this clonotype is medium-sized. The rearrangement joins TRBV20-1 to TRBJ1-1; perhaps TRBD1 as D (6 bases). Germline V gene sequence: CDR1 DFQATT, CDR2 SNEGSKA (reference sequence). V dropped 5 bases and J dropped 4 bases, with 17 bases sitting between them. There are 14 residues in the CDR3. The chain's CDR3 is CSAHLRGGGTEAFF. The CDR3 DNA sequence: TGCAGTGCTCATCTTAGGGGGGGAGGCACTGAAGCTTTCTTT.

This clonotype ranks as medium-sized. The gene calls are TRBV20-1 and TRBJ2-5; perhaps TRBD1 as D (6 bases). The CDR3 runs 12 residues. Germline CDR1 and CDR2: DFQATT and SNEGSKA (reference sequence). The ends were cut back, 4 bases at V and 4 bases at J, with 10 bases in the middle. CDR3 protein: CSATGERETQYF. The DNA for the CDR3 is TGCAGTGCTACAGGGGAGAGAGAGACCCAGTACTTC.

The V and J genes are TRBV28 and TRBJ1-5; TRBD1 aligns across 7 bases. This CDR3 is built from 13 residues. The V and J ends lost 6 bases and 5 bases, in that order; junction bases with no gene match: 4. CDR1 and CDR2 from the germline V gene are MDHEN and SYDVKM. CDR3 sequence (DNA): TGTGCCAGCAGCCCAGGGGGACATCAGCCCCAGCATTTT. Translating it yields CASSPGGHQPQHF.

This clonotype was detected ten times or more. This chain's CDR3 is CSVGTTVGTEAFF. The CDR3 nucleotides read TGCAGCGTTGGAACCACAGTGGGAACTGAAGCTTTCTTT. The chain uses TRBV29-1 and TRBJ1-1; no reliable D call. V lost 4 bases to trimming and J lost 5 bases, with 14 bases between them. This CDR3 contains 13 residues. CDR1 is SQVTM and CDR2 is ANQGSEA in the germline V gene.

This clonotype was picked up a small number of times. CDR3 in amino acids: CASSHSGAAGGPLSGSQYF. The DNA for the CDR3 is TGTGCCAGCAGCCATAGCGGGGCAGCGGGGGGCCCTCTCTCTGGCTCGCAGTATTTT. The chain combines TRBV7-2 with TRBJ2-3, with TRBD2 matching over 9 bases. Germline assignment: CDR1 SGHTA and CDR2 FQGNSA. The CDR3 length is 19 residues. The ends lost 5 bases at V and 10 bases at J; junction bases unmatched: 25.